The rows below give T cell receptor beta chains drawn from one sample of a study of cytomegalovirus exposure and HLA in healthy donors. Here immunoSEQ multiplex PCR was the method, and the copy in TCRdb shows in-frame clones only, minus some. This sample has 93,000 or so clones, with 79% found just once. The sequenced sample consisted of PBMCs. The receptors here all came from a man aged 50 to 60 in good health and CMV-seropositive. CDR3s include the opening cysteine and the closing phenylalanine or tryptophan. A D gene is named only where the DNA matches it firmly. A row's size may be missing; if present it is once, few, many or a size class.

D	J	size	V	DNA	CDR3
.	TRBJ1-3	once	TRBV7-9	TGTGCCAGCAGCCCGGCGGGAGGTTTCGTCTCTGGAAACACCATATATTTT	CASSPAGGFVSGNTIYF
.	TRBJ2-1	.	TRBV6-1	TGTGCCAGCAGTGAACACACCAATGAGCAGTTCTTC	CASSEHTNEQFF
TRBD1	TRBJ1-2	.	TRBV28	TGTGCCAGCAGTTTAGGTGACAGGGGTTATGGCTACACCTTC	CASSLGDRGYGYTF
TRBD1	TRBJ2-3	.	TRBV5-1	TGCGCCAGCAGCTTGAGGGGGCTGGGCACAGATACGCAGTATTTT	CASSLRGLGTDTQYF
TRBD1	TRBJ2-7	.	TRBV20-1	TGCAGTGCCAACAGGGGCTACGAGCAGTACTTC	CSANRGYEQYF
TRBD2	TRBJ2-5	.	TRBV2	TGTGCCAGCAGTGATAACGGGAGGGCCGCCTACTTC	CASSDNGRAAYF
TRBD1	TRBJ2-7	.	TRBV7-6	TGTGCCAGCAGCTCGGACAGGGACACCTACGAGCAGTACTTC	CASSSDRDTYEQYF
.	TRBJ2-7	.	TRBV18	TGTGCCAGCTCGCCCGACAGACAGCAGTACTTC	CASSPDRQQYF
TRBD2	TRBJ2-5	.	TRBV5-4	TGTGCCAGCAGACAGCGGGAGGGCGGAGAGACCCAGTACTTC	CASRQREGGETQYF
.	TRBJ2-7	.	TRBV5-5	TGTGCCAGCAGCTTGGAGGTAGCCTACTACGAGCAGTACTTC	CASSLEVAYYEQYF
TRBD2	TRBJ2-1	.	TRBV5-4	TGTGCCAGCAGCCCCCTCGCGGGAGGGGAGAATGAGCAGTTCTTC	CASSPLAGGENEQFF
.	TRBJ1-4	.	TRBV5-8	TGTGCCAGCAGCACGGGACAAGGAAATGAAAAACTGTTTTTT	CASSTGQGNEKLFF
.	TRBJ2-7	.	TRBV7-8	TGTGCCAGCAGCCCCCCCGGGAACTCCTACGAGCAGTACTTC	CASSPPGNSYEQYF
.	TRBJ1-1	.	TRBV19	TGTGCCAGTAGTATGCGGAGGCCTGAAGCTTTCTTT	CASSMRRPEAFF
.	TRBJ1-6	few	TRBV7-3	TGTGCCAGCAGCTTAAGCCCTACGAATTCACCCCTCCACTTT	CASSLSPTNSPLHF
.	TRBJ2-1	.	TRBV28	TGTGCCAGGGGGCCGTCATTGCGGCGAAAGAACAATGAGCAGTTCTTC	CARGPSLRRKNNEQFF
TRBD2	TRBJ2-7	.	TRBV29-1	TGCAGCGCATTGTCTAGCGGGACCTCCTACGAGCAGTACTTC	CSALSSGTSYEQYF
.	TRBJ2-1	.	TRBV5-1	TGCGCCAGCAGCTTGGTTCCAGGGGCTGACAATGAGCAGTTCTTC	CASSLVPGADNEQFF
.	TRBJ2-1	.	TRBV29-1	TGCAGCGTTGACGAGACAATTACCAATGAGCAGTTCTTC	CSVDETITNEQFF
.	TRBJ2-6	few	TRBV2	TGTGCCAGCAGTGAAAACAGGGCTGGGGCCAACGTCCTGACTTTC	CASSENRAGANVLTF
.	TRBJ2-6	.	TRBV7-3	TGTGCCAGCAGCTTGACACTCGCTGGGGCCAACGTCCTGACTTTC	CASSLTLAGANVLTF
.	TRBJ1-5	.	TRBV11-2	TGTGCCAGCAGCTTTTTGAGTGGGGCGGATCAGCCCCAGCATTTT	CASSFLSGADQPQHF
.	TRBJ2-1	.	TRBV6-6	TGTGCCAGCACCCAGGCGGGGACCTACAATGAGCAGTTCTTC	CASTQAGTYNEQFF
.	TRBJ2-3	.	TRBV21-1	TGTGCCAGCAGCCTCGGGTTCCGGACTAGCGGCCGCACAGATACGCAGTATTTT	CASSLGFRTSGRTDTQYF
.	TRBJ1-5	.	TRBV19	TGTGCCAGTAGTCCGCCGGTTTACGACGGAGATAATCAGCCCCAGCATTTT	CASSPPVYDGDNQPQHF
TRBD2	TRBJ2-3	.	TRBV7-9	TGTGCCAGCAGCTTAGGAGCGGGACGGGCAGATACGCAGTATTTT	CASSLGAGRADTQYF
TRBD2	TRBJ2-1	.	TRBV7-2	TGTGCCAGCAGCTTAGGGTTCGGCCTAGCGGGAGGGCCGTCGCTCTTC	CASSLGFGLAGGPSLF
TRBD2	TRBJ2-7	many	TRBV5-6	TGTGCCAGCAGCTTGACCGGGACTAGGGTCTACGAGCAGTACTTC	CASSLTGTRVYEQYF
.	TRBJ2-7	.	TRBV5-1	TGCGCCAGCAGCTTATCAGGGGTTCTCTACGAGCAGTACTTC	CASSLSGVLYEQYF
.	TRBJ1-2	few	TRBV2	TGTGCCAGCAGTGGGATGACAGCCTCCTATGGCTACACCTTC	CASSGMTASYGYTF
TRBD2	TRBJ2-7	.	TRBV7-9	TGTGCCAGCAGCTACCTCGGGGCGGGGGTGGAGGGCGAGCAGTACTTC	CASSYLGAGVEGEQYF
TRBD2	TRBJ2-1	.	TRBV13	TGTGCCAGCAGCTATAGCGGGGGGCGGCGGAATGAGCAGTTCTTC	CASSYSGGRRNEQFF
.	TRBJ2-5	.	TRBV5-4	TGTGCCAGCACAACTCAAGGGGGGGGAGAGACCCAGTACTTC	CASTTQGGGETQYF
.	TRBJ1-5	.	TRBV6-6	TGTGCCAGCAGTAATCCGACGGGTCAGCCCCAGCATTTT	CASSNPTGQPQHF
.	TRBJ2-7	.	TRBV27	TGTGCCAGCAGTTTGCGGGGGCCCTCCTACGAGCAGTACTTC	CASSLRGPSYEQYF
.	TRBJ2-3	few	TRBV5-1	TGCGCCAGCAGCTTGGTGGGGGCCTCAGATACGCAGTATTTT	CASSLVGASDTQYF
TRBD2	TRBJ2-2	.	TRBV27	TGTGCCAGCAGTACTCCTAGCGGGAGGGCCACCGGGGAGCTGTTTTTT	CASSTPSGRATGELFF
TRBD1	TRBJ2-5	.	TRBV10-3	TGTGCCATCAGTGGTGGGACAGGGGTTGATGAGACCCAGTACTTC	CAISGGTGVDETQYF
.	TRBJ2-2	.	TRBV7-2	TGTGCCAGCAGCCTGGACAGCTACACCGGGGAGCTGTTTTTT	CASSLDSYTGELFF
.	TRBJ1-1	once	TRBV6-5	TGTGCCAGCAGTTACGCTCGCAGGGTCAACACTGAAGCTTTCTTT	CASSYARRVNTEAFF
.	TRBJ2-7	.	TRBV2	TGTGCCAGCAGTCCGCAGGGTTTATACGAGCAGTACTTC	CASSPQGLYEQYF
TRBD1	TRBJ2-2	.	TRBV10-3	TGTGCCATCAGTGACTTCCCCTCCGGGACAGGGGACGGAGGGGAGCTGTTTTTT	CAISDFPSGTGDGGELFF
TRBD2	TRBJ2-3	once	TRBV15	TGTGCCACCAGCTGGAGGAGAGCGGGAGATGGAGATACGCAGTATTTT	CATSWRRAGDGDTQYF
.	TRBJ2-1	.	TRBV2	TGTGCCAGCAGTCTGTTACAACAGCACAATGAGCAGTTCTTC	CASSLLQQHNEQFF
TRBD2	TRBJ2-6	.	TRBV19	TGTGCCAGTAGTCATAGCGGGAGGGCCTTTTTCTTAGGCGACTCTGGGGCCAACGTCCTGACTTTC	CASSHSGRAFFLGDSGANVLTF
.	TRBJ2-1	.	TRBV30	TGTGCCTGGAGTGTTGGGGGGTCCTACAATGAGCAGTTCTTC	CAWSVGGSYNEQFF
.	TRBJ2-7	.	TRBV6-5	TGTGCCAGCAGTTACTCGAGGCAGTACGAGCAGTACTTC	CASSYSRQYEQYF
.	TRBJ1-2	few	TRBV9	TGTGCCAGCAGCGTAGCCGCGCAGGGGAGAGGGGATGGCTACACCTTC	CASSVAAQGRGDGYTF
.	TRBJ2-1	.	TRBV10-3	TGTGCCATCAGTCAAAGTCCTGGGACAGGGGGGACTAGCGACAATGAGCAGTTCTTC	CAISQSPGTGGTSDNEQFF
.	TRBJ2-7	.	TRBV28	TGTGCCAGCAGGAGTACTATGACCTACGAGCAGTACTTC	CASRSTMTYEQYF
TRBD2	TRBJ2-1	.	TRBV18	TGTGCCAGCTCAACCACTAGCGGGAGTTCTAATGAGCAGTTCTTC	CASSTTSGSSNEQFF
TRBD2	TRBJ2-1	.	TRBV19	TGTGCCAGTAGGACGCGGGGGTTTTCCTACAATGAGCAGTTCTTC	CASRTRGFSYNEQFF
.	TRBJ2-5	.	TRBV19	TGTGCCAGTAGTATCGTACTAAAAGAGACCCAGTACTTC	CASSIVLKETQYF